This T cell receptor beta chain was observed in a study of PD-1 blockade in classical Hodgkin lymphoma. This CDR3 contains 16 residues. V lost 0 bases to trimming and J lost 8 bases, with 17 bases between them. Germline V CDR1 and CDR2: SGDLS, YYNGEE. Method: immunoSEQ multiplex PCR; TCRdb's copy keeps in-frame clones and lacks some. Found here are roughly 97,000 clones, approximately 88% of them singletons; the top ten hold 12%. Each and every patient relapsed after autologous stem cell transplantation, and patients got differing brentuximab vedotin exposure. Specimen: peripheral blood mononuclear cells (PBMCs), collected at baseline. The receptor was derived from a human donor with classical Hodgkin lymphoma. This chain uses TRBV9 with TRBJ2-2; weak D call: TRBD1 (6 bases). The CDR3 sequence: CASSVAGTSLGGELFF. The CDR3 DNA reads TGTGCCAGCAGCGTAGCTGGGACATCCCTTGGGGGGGAGCTGTTTTTT.